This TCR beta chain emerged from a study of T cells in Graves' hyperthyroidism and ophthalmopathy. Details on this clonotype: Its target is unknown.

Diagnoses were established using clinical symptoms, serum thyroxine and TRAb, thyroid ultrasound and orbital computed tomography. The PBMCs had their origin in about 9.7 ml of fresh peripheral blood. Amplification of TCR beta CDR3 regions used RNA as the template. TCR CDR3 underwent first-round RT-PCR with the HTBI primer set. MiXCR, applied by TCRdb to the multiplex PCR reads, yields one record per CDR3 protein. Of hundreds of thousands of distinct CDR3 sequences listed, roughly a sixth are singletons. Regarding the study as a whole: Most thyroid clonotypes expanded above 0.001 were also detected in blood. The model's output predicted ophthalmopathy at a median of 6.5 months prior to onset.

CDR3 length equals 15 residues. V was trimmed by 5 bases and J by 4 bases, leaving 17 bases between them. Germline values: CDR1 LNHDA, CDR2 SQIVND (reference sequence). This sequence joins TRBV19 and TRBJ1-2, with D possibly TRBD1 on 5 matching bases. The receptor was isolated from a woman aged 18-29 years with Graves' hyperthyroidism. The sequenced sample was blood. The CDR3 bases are TGTGCCAGTAGTGGGAGGAGGGACTCGGGCTATGGCTACACCTTC. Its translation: CASSGRRDSGYGYTF.